This TCR beta chain was observed in a study of identical twins listed by TCRdb under 2016. About the investigation overall: TCR alpha and beta repertoires from monozygotic twins, unrelated adults of various ages and cord blood were deep-sequenced to test whether fetal clonotypes persist. To rule out contamination, the twin experiments were replicated at different times with different library preparation protocols. Summary of the overall study and its limitations: The excess sharing between twins in beta out-of-frame sequences was weaker because fewer shared sequences reduced the signal-to-noise ratio. Zero-insertion analyses could be partly confounded by invariant T cells such as MAIT and iNKT, although diverse VJ usage argued against such confounding for most clonotypes. Conclusions relied on cross-sectional statistical analysis, since the same donors could not be followed over many years. Compared with coincidental sharing between unrelated individuals, out-of-frame TCR alpha sequences shared between twins showed an excess of sequences with low generation probability. In monozygotic twins, out-of-frame TCR alpha sharing was systematically underestimated by recombination models, although the models agreed with sharing between unrelated individuals. Fewer insertions were carried by abundant cord blood beta clonotypes, a similar but weaker trend appeared in young adult naive repertoires, and no such trend appeared in memory repertoires.

This clonotype was detected a few times. Its antigen is currently not known. Base qualities are not at hand, and no much larger clone is one base apart. Libraries were constructed by 5' RACE. The instrument was an Illumina HiSeq 2000. A universal primer binding site was introduced by template switching, and a unique molecular identifier was present in the final cDNA, enabling accurate counting of TCR cDNA molecules. First-strand cDNA for TCR alpha and beta chains was synthesized from specific primers in the conserved constant-segment region. To control for contamination, every cDNA library carried two barcodes: a SMART-Mk sample barcode plus Illumina barcodes. TruSeq adapter sequences and Illumina sample barcodes were added in two successive PCR steps. The Illumina HiSeq platform was used with custom primers to sequence TCR alpha and beta cDNA libraries. In the paper's pipeline: Raw reads were processed with MiGEC to extract unique molecular identifiers, and MiXCR was used to determine CDR3 positions. For each individual, recombination models were inferred using an EM algorithm with the repgenHMM and IGoR tools. The tcR package in R was used for shared clonotype analysis, with sharing normalized by the product of cloneset sizes. Out-of-frame nonproductive sequences were analyzed to study raw recombination free of thymic and clonal selection effects. The public reads were reprocessed in TCRdb via fastp at Q25 and MiXCR, keeping in-frame beta chains. Rows merge per CDR3 protein into single entries with the most common DNA and genes. The V and J calls here are based on TCRdb, not the publication. The sample table contains about 200,000 distinct CDR3 sequences; only one count was recorded for roughly 10% of them. The ten largest clonotypes hold 5.1% of the sample.

The CDR3 numbers 15 residues from cysteine through phenylalanine. CDR3 DNA is the only sequence kept; it has 45 bases, read in frame from the first base. V lost 4 bases and J lost 5 bases, and the count of bases not matched to a germline gene is 7. Looking up the germline V gene yields CDR1 SGHRS and CDR2 YFSETQ. All donors were healthy Caucasians. Miltenyi CD45RO+ enrichment and human naive T-cell isolation kits were used to isolate memory (CD45RO+) and naive T cells from PBMC. The specimen sequenced was memory (CD45RO+) T cells sorted from blood. The cell subset or site label on this specimen signifies: CD45RO+ enriched T cells. This clonotype was obtained from a woman between 18 and 30 years old in good health. The rearrangement joined TRBV5-1 to TRBJ1-5, with 9 bases in between that match TRBD1. The CDR3 here reads CASSAMTGGDQPQHF. The DNA reads TGCGCCAGCAGCGCGATGACAGGGGGTGATCAGCCCCAGCATTTT.